This is a list of T cell receptor beta chains from one sample in a study of blood T cells in healthy people across ages. TCRdb redid the calling of the 5' RACE reads with MiXCR, one entry per CDR3 protein. This table has about 800,000 distinct CDR3 sequences, about three fifths appearing once. Sequencing was carried out using blood. These receptor sequences come from a man aged 30-40 years in good health. CDR3s include the opening cysteine and the closing phenylalanine or tryptophan. The D gene is left open where the match is weak. Size is stated for part of the rows, as once, few or many counts, or as a class when the clone is expanded.

clone size: once
J gene: TRBJ2-3
V gene: TRBV7-3
D gene: .
CDR3 DNA: TGTGCCAGCGGCCCAAACCCGGGGTATACGCAGTATTTT
CDR3 protein: CASGPNPGYTQYF

clone size: .
J gene: TRBJ2-5
V gene: TRBV20-1
D gene: TRBD2
CDR3 DNA: TGCAGTGCTCCGGGACTAGCGTCCGAGACCCAGTACTTC
CDR3 protein: CSAPGLASETQYF

clone size: once
J gene: TRBJ1-1
V gene: TRBV20-1
D gene: TRBD1
CDR3 DNA: TGCAGTGCCAGACGGACAGGGTTGGTTTCTGAAGCTTTCTTT
CDR3 protein: CSARRTGLVSEAFF

clone size: few
J gene: TRBJ2-1
V gene: TRBV4-3
D gene: .
CDR3 DNA: TGCGCCAGCAGCCAAGGGGAAGGTGGGGATGAGCAGTTCTTC
CDR3 protein: CASSQGEGGDEQFF

clone size: .
J gene: TRBJ2-3
V gene: TRBV29-1
D gene: .
CDR3 DNA: TGCAGCGTTGAAGGCCTCACTAGCACAGATACGCAGTATTTT
CDR3 protein: CSVEGLTSTDTQYF

clone size: .
J gene: TRBJ2-3
V gene: TRBV27
D gene: TRBD2
CDR3 DNA: TGTGCCAGCAGTCCATCTAGCGGGGGTGCAGATACGCAGTATTTT
CDR3 protein: CASSPSSGGADTQYF

clone size: few
J gene: TRBJ1-4
V gene: TRBV2
D gene: .
CDR3 DNA: TGTGCCAGCAGTGAAGAACACCTTGGTAATGAAAAACTGTTTTTT
CDR3 protein: CASSEEHLGNEKLFF

clone size: .
J gene: TRBJ2-7
V gene: TRBV6-2/TRBV6-3
D gene: .
CDR3 DNA: TGTGCCAGCAGTTACCTGTGGGGGGTAGCCTACGAGCAGTACTTC
CDR3 protein: CASSYLWGVAYEQYF

clone size: .
J gene: TRBJ2-4
V gene: TRBV25-1
D gene: .
CDR3 DNA: TGTGTCAGCAGTAATAGGGGCACAAACATTCAGTACTTC
CDR3 protein: CVSSNRGTNIQYF

clone size: few
J gene: TRBJ2-7
V gene: TRBV4-3
D gene: TRBD1
CDR3 DNA: TGCGCCAGCAGCCAAGAGGTTCCCGGGACAGGGGGCCACGAGCAGTACTTC
CDR3 protein: CASSQEVPGTGGHEQYF

clone size: .
J gene: TRBJ1-2
V gene: TRBV27
D gene: .
CDR3 DNA: TGTGCCAGCAGTTTATGGTCAGGGGCGCGGGGCTACACCTTC
CDR3 protein: CASSLWSGARGYTF

clone size: once
J gene: TRBJ2-5
V gene: TRBV28
D gene: TRBD2
CDR3 DNA: TGTGCCAGCAGCCCTAACGCGGGGGGCCTACAAGAGACCCAGTACTTC
CDR3 protein: CASSPNAGGLQETQYF

clone size: few
J gene: TRBJ2-1
V gene: TRBV29-1
D gene: TRBD2
CDR3 DNA: TGCAGTAGCGGGAGGTTCAATGAGCAGTTCTTC
CDR3 protein: CSSGRFNEQFF

clone size: once
J gene: TRBJ1-5
V gene: TRBV6-2/TRBV6-3
D gene: TRBD1
CDR3 DNA: TGTGCCAGCAGTTTGACCGGACAGGGCAGCAATCAGCCCCAGCATTTT
CDR3 protein: CASSLTGQGSNQPQHF

clone size: .
J gene: TRBJ1-1
V gene: TRBV5-1
D gene: .
CDR3 DNA: TGCGCCAGCCATGCCGTGCCCGGACAGTCGAACACTGAAGCTTTCTTT
CDR3 protein: CASHAVPGQSNTEAFF

clone size: .
J gene: TRBJ2-1
V gene: TRBV20-1
D gene: .
CDR3 DNA: TGCAGTGCTAAGAACGAGTTGGGGTCATACAATGAGCAGTTCTTC
CDR3 protein: CSAKNELGSYNEQFF

clone size: .
J gene: TRBJ2-7
V gene: TRBV19
D gene: TRBD2
CDR3 DNA: TGTGCCAGTAGCCTAATGGCGGGGGGCTCCTACGAGCAGTACTTC
CDR3 protein: CASSLMAGGSYEQYF

clone size: .
J gene: TRBJ1-2
V gene: TRBV5-1
D gene: .
CDR3 DNA: TGCGCCAGCAGCCCCTACCAGGGAGGTAACTATGACTACACCTTC
CDR3 protein: CASSPYQGGNYDYTF

clone size: .
J gene: TRBJ2-5
V gene: TRBV18
D gene: TRBD2
CDR3 DNA: TGTGCCAGCTCACCACCAAGCCTAGCGGGAGAGACCCAGTACTTC
CDR3 protein: CASSPPSLAGETQYF

clone size: .
J gene: TRBJ2-3
V gene: TRBV6-5
D gene: .
CDR3 DNA: TGTGCCAGCAGAGGGGCTGCAGATACGCAGTATTTT
CDR3 protein: CASRGAADTQYF

clone size: few
J gene: TRBJ1-2
V gene: TRBV10-3
D gene: TRBD1
CDR3 DNA: TGTGCCACTTCCCCGGGACAGGAAGACTATGGCTACACCTTC
CDR3 protein: CATSPGQEDYGYTF

clone size: .
J gene: TRBJ1-5
V gene: TRBV6-5
D gene: .
CDR3 DNA: TGTGCCACCCGCCAGGGGACTAATCAGCCCCAGCATTTT
CDR3 protein: CATRQGTNQPQHF

clone size: .
J gene: TRBJ2-7
V gene: TRBV30
D gene: .
CDR3 DNA: TGTGCCTGGACGTTGGGGGGATACGAGCAGTACTTC
CDR3 protein: CAWTLGGYEQYF

clone size: .
J gene: TRBJ1-2
V gene: TRBV20-1
D gene: TRBD1
CDR3 DNA: TGCAGTGCTAGGGGGACAGCCTATGGCTACACCTTC
CDR3 protein: CSARGTAYGYTF

clone size: .
J gene: TRBJ2-7
V gene: TRBV27
D gene: .
CDR3 DNA: TGTGCCAGCAGTTACACGAAGATTCACGAGCAGTACTTC
CDR3 protein: CASSYTKIHEQYF

clone size: once
J gene: TRBJ2-7
V gene: TRBV7-6
D gene: .
CDR3 DNA: TGTGCCAGCAGCCCCTCGGCGTTCCGGTCCACCTCCTACGAGCAGTACTTC
CDR3 protein: CASSPSAFRSTSYEQYF

clone size: .
J gene: TRBJ1-1
V gene: TRBV2
D gene: .
CDR3 DNA: TGTGCCAGCCCCAGCTCAGGGATCAACACTGAAGCTTTCTTT
CDR3 protein: CASPSSGINTEAFF

clone size: .
J gene: TRBJ2-3
V gene: TRBV5-1
D gene: .
CDR3 DNA: TGCGCCAGCAGAGTCCCGGGGCGCACAGATACGCAGTATTTT
CDR3 protein: CASRVPGRTDTQYF

clone size: few
J gene: TRBJ2-3
V gene: TRBV7-8
D gene: TRBD1
CDR3 DNA: TGTGCCAGCAGCCCAACCGCAGGACAGGGCACAGATACGCAGTATTTT
CDR3 protein: CASSPTAGQGTDTQYF

clone size: once
J gene: TRBJ2-1
V gene: TRBV6-5
D gene: .
CDR3 DNA: TGTGCCAGCAGTTCCTTCTCGAAGACACAGTTCTTC
CDR3 protein: CASSSFSKTQFF

clone size: .
J gene: TRBJ2-7
V gene: TRBV10-3
D gene: TRBD1
CDR3 DNA: TGTGCCACCGGGGACAGGGGACCTTACGAGCAGTACTTC
CDR3 protein: CATGDRGPYEQYF

clone size: .
J gene: TRBJ2-7
V gene: TRBV29-1
D gene: TRBD1
CDR3 DNA: TGCAGCGTTGTTACCGGGACAGGGGAATACGAGCAGTACTTC
CDR3 protein: CSVVTGTGEYEQYF

clone size: .
J gene: TRBJ2-3
V gene: TRBV7-9
D gene: .
CDR3 DNA: TGTGCCAGCTGGGGGGCTACGCAGTATTTT
CDR3 protein: CASWGATQYF

clone size: few
J gene: TRBJ2-4
V gene: TRBV20-1
D gene: TRBD1
CDR3 DNA: TGCAGTGCTCAGGACAGGTGGGAGCAGTACTTC
CDR3 protein: CSAQDRWEQYF

clone size: .
J gene: TRBJ1-2
V gene: TRBV7-2
D gene: .
CDR3 DNA: TGTGCCAGCAGCTTAAAGTTGGGACCTAACTATGGCTACACCTTC
CDR3 protein: CASSLKLGPNYGYTF

clone size: .
J gene: TRBJ2-3
V gene: TRBV20-1
D gene: .
CDR3 DNA: TGCAGTGCTAGAGATTTAAGAGGGAAAAGCACAGATACGCAGTATTTT
CDR3 protein: CSARDLRGKSTDTQYF

clone size: .
J gene: TRBJ2-7
V gene: TRBV7-2
D gene: TRBD1
CDR3 DNA: TGTGCCAGCAGCTTATTTTTGGCCGTAGGGACAGCAGATTACGAGCAGTACTTC
CDR3 protein: CASSLFLAVGTADYEQYF

clone size: few
J gene: TRBJ2-7
V gene: TRBV7-2
D gene: TRBD2
CDR3 DNA: TGTGCCAGCAGCCCCGGACTAGCGGTTTACTACGAGCAGTACTTC
CDR3 protein: CASSPGLAVYYEQYF

clone size: .
J gene: TRBJ1-2
V gene: TRBV29-1
D gene: .
CDR3 DNA: TGCAGCATCACTGGGGGGTTGGGTGTGGATGGCTACACCTTC
CDR3 protein: CSITGGLGVDGYTF

clone size: few
J gene: TRBJ2-7
V gene: TRBV20-1
D gene: TRBD2
CDR3 DNA: TGCAGCATTCTAGCGGGAGATGGGTACGAGCAGTACTTC
CDR3 protein: CSILAGDGYEQYF

clone size: few
J gene: TRBJ2-3
V gene: TRBV5-1
D gene: TRBD2
CDR3 DNA: TGCGCCAGCAGCTTTAGCGGGAGCCCTAGCACAGATACGCAGTATTTT
CDR3 protein: CASSFSGSPSTDTQYF

clone size: few
J gene: TRBJ2-7
V gene: TRBV6-1
D gene: .
CDR3 DNA: TGTGCCAGCAGTGTGTTCCTCGACGAGCAGTACTTC
CDR3 protein: CASSVFLDEQYF

clone size: once
J gene: TRBJ2-7
V gene: TRBV5-1
D gene: TRBD1
CDR3 DNA: TGCGCCAGCAGTCACGGGACAGGGGGAAGCGAGCAGTACTTC
CDR3 protein: CASSHGTGGSEQYF

clone size: few
J gene: TRBJ2-1
V gene: TRBV15
D gene: .
CDR3 DNA: TGTGCCACCAGCAGAACTGGACTCCCAAGGAGCAATGAGCAGTTCTTC
CDR3 protein: CATSRTGLPRSNEQFF

clone size: few
J gene: TRBJ2-7
V gene: TRBV5-6
D gene: .
CDR3 DNA: TGTGCCAGCAGGGGTCGGCAGGGGAGGTCCTACGAGCAGTACTTC
CDR3 protein: CASRGRQGRSYEQYF

clone size: .
J gene: TRBJ2-1
V gene: TRBV7-2
D gene: .
CDR3 DNA: TGTGCCAGCAGCAACCCTGGGACCGCCGTGGATGTAGAGCAGTTCTTC
CDR3 protein: CASSNPGTAVDVEQFF

clone size: .
J gene: TRBJ2-5
V gene: TRBV5-1
D gene: .
CDR3 DNA: TGCGCCAGCAGAGGGGACGCGTTACTCCAAGAGACCCAGTACTTC
CDR3 protein: CASRGDALLQETQYF

clone size: .
J gene: TRBJ2-3
V gene: TRBV20-1
D gene: TRBD1
CDR3 DNA: TGCAGTGCTAGATCACAGGGGGTGCTCACAGATACGCAGTATTTT
CDR3 protein: CSARSQGVLTDTQYF

clone size: few
J gene: TRBJ2-1
V gene: TRBV7-2
D gene: .
CDR3 DNA: TGTGCCAGCAGCTCGGCAGGGGGGACTAGGTGGAATGAGCAGTTCTTC
CDR3 protein: CASSSAGGTRWNEQFF